The 25 T cell receptor beta chains below were found in one sample sequenced in a study of T cell responses to AZD1222 COVID-19 vaccine. Sequenced by immunoSEQ multiplex PCR; TCRdb stores in-frame clones only, minus some. This table has under 200,000 clones, around nine tenths appearing once. Sequenced here: peripheral blood, sampled on day 0 of AZD1222 vaccination. These receptors were collected from an adult in good health.

Here the CDR3 reads CASSSDRLTDTQYF. CDR3 sequence (DNA): TGTGCCAGCTCATCCGACAGACTCACAGATACGCAGTATTTT. The chain couples TRBV18 to TRBJ2-3, with TRBD1 as a possible D gene (5 bases). Germline V gene data show CDR1 as KGHSH and CDR2 as LQKENI. This CDR3 is built from 14 residues. V was pared by 5 bases and J by 2 bases, with 11 bases between.

The chain has TRBV15 and TRBJ2-2; 9 bases are a match to TRBD1. The CDR3 covers 17 residues. The J segment lost 6 bases and the V segment lost 0 bases, leaving 8 bases of the junction unmatched. Germline values: CDR1 LNHNV, CDR2 YYDKDF (reference sequence). The CDR3 region has the DNA TGTGCCACCAGCAGAGATCTGGCGGGACAGGGTCCCGGGGAGCTGTTTTTT. This encodes CATSRDLAGQGPGELFF.

This chain connects TRBV6-2 or TRBV6-3 to TRBJ1-2; 7 bases line up with TRBD1. The CDR3 is made up of 13 amino acids. V shed 6 bases, J shed 8 bases, and the junction held 9 bases outside the gene matches. Germline V gene sequence: CDR1 MNHEY, CDR2 SVGEGT. CDR3: CASSHRDSLGYTF. The CDR3, as DNA: TGTGCCAGCAGCCACAGGGACAGTCTCGGCTACACCTTC.

The chain carries TRBV5-1 and TRBJ2-3; tentative D call: TRBD2 (7 bases). The V end was cut by 0 bases, the J end by 5 bases, with 19 bases between. The CDR3 is made up of 17 amino acids. The germline CDR1 and CDR2 sequences are SGHRS and YFSETQ. The CDR3 sequence is CASSLVGLSGGQDTQYF. The CDR3 region has the DNA TGCGCCAGCAGCTTGGTGGGGTTGTCGGGGGGACAAGATACGCAGTATTTT.

The gene calls are TRBV21-1 and TRBJ1-6. TRBV21-1 is reported as a pseudogene. The CDR3 extends over 17 amino acids. In nucleotides, the CDR3 is TGTGCCAGCAGTTATCCCACCTTAGGCCGATATAATTCACCCCTCCACTTT. The encoded protein is CASSYPTLGRYNSPLHF.

The rearrangement joins TRBV5-6 to TRBJ1-2, with 8 bases that match TRBD1. The CDR3 consists of 15 residues. The V gene's germline CDR1 is SGHDT and CDR2 YYEEEE. The V gene end was trimmed by 5 bases and the J gene end by 4 bases; junction bases not matched to a gene: 10. CDR3 coding DNA: TGTGCCAGCAGTTTACGGACAGGGAACCTCTATGGCTACACCTTC. This codes for CASSLRTGNLYGYTF.

The V and J genes are TRBV5-6 and TRBJ1-4; D call uncertain. Trimming left V 4 bases short and J 3 bases short, with 7 bases between. Per the germline V gene, CDR1 is SGHDT and CDR2 is YYEEEE. The CDR3 runs 13 residues. CDR3 loop: CASSKPPNEKLFF. In DNA, the CDR3 is TGTGCCAGCAGCAAACCCCCTAATGAAAAACTGTTTTTT.

The CDR3 DNA reads as TGTGCCAGCAGCTTAGGGGTCGGGACTCCTTCCATACAAGAGACCCAGTACTTC. It specifies CASSLGVGTPSIQETQYF. The rearrangement links TRBV7-6 to TRBJ2-5, with D perhaps TRBD2 (6 bases). V was pared by 1 base and J by 2 bases, with 20 bases between. The CDR3 is made up of 18 amino acids. Germline lookup yields CDR1 SGHVS and CDR2 FNYEAQ.

CDR3 sequence: CATSDPPGDTGELFF. DNA for the CDR3: TGTGCCACCAGTGACCCCCCGGGGGACACCGGGGAGCTGTTTTTT. The chain couples TRBV24-1 to TRBJ2-2, with a weak D call TRBD2 (6 bases). CDR1 is KGHDR, CDR2 SFDVKD, per germline. This CDR3 is built from 15 residues. V was clipped by 4 bases and J by 3 bases, with 11 bases between them.

The V and J genes are TRBV7-2 and TRBJ2-2, with 8 bases fitting TRBD2. The CDR3 contains 17 residues. Losses at the gene ends were 2 bases for V and 5 bases for J; bases not matched to a gene: 10. Germline assignment: CDR1 SGHTA and CDR2 FQGNSA. The CDR3 DNA is TGTGCCAGCAGCTTAAAAGCAAGCGGGGGTTTTACCGGGGAGCTGTTTTTT. This translates into CASSLKASGGFTGELFF.

The chain uses TRBV7-9 and TRBJ2-7, with D maybe TRBD1 (5 bases). Between the trimmed V and J ends, which lost 5 bases and 5 bases, there was a span of 13 bases. CDR1 is SEHNR, CDR2 FQNEAQ, per germline (reference sequence). The CDR3 extends over 13 amino acids. The CDR3 protein is CASSVRARHEQYF. The DNA for the CDR3 is TGTGCCAGCAGCGTCAGGGCAAGGCACGAGCAGTACTTC.

The rearrangement uses TRBV28 and TRBJ1-4, with a tentative D call TRBD1 (5 bases). The CDR3 runs 14 residues. The germline V gene encodes CDR1 MDHEN and CDR2 SYDVKM. Trimming left V 6 bases short and J 7 bases short, with 15 bases between. The CDR3 here is CASRMGLASEKLFF. In DNA, the CDR3 is TGTGCCAGCAGGATGGGACTCGCAAGTGAAAAACTGTTTTTT.

V and J are TRBV6-1 and TRBJ2-3, with a weak D call TRBD1 (6 bases). CDR1 is MNHNS and CDR2 is SASEGT in the germline V gene. The CDR3 consists of 16 residues. Trimming took off 1 base at V and 2 bases at J, with 13 bases between the two ends. The CDR3 loop is CASSEVSRGHTDTQYF. CDR3 in DNA: TGTGCCAGCAGTGAAGTTTCCAGGGGCCACACAGATACGCAGTATTTT.

This clone was observed a single time. The CDR3 nucleotides read TGCAGCGCGGGCCGACTAGCGGGGGACTACAATGAGCAGTTCTTC. Translated, it gives CSAGRLAGDYNEQFF. J is TRBJ2-1 and V is TRBV29-1; 12 bases match TRBD2. This CDR3 region has 15 residues. J lost 3 bases, V lost 7 bases, and 7 bases had no gene match. CDR1 is SQVTM, CDR2 ANQGSEA, per germline.

The chain employs TRBV18 and TRBJ2-5, with D unresolved. V lost 5 bases and J 1 base, leaving 2 bases between the germline ends. The CDR3 is 11 amino acids. Germline V gene lookup returns CDR1 KGHSH and CDR2 LQKENI. The CDR3 DNA reads TGTGCCAGCTCATCCCAAGAGACCCAGTACTTC. The encoded protein is CASSSQETQYF.

This chain joins TRBV21-1 and TRBJ2-5; the tabulated D call, TRBD1, remains unverified against the DNA. TRBV21-1 is classified as a pseudogene. This CDR3 spans 13 amino acids. The CDR3 region has the DNA TGTGCCAGAGCTAAACTACAGGAAGGGACCCAGTACTTC. It is translated as CARAKLQEGTQYF.

J is TRBJ1-1 and V is TRBV7-2; the D is unclear. The CDR3 consists of 13 residues. CDR1 is SGHTA and CDR2 is FQGNSA in the germline V gene. The V end was cut by 0 bases, the J end by 6 bases, with 8 bases between. The CDR3 sequence: CASSLARTPEAFF. The CDR3, as DNA: TGTGCCAGCAGCTTAGCCCGGACCCCTGAAGCTTTCTTT.

Concerning this clone itself: Different DNA sequences within this sample yield the same CDR3. The DNA of the CDR3 is TGTGCCAGCAGCGCGACAGGGGGAGTCTATGGCTACACCTTC. This sequence encodes CASSATGGVYGYTF. The chain links TRBV9 to TRBJ1-2, with 9 bases identical to TRBD1. Germline CDR1 and CDR2: SGDLS and YYNGEE. The CDR3 consists of 14 residues. Trimming removed 3 bases from V and 4 bases from J; junction bases left unmatched: 4.

The chain couples TRBV6-5 to TRBJ1-2, with 9 bases matching TRBD1. The CDR3 consists of 15 residues. Germline lookup yields CDR1 MNHEY and CDR2 SVGAGI. Trimming removed 7 bases from V and 7 bases from J; junction bases left unmatched: 13. The CDR3 is CASKEWDRDGGGYTF. In DNA, the CDR3 is TGTGCCAGCAAGGAGTGGGACAGGGATGGAGGTGGCTACACCTTC.

V usage is TRBV6-1 and J usage is TRBJ1-5; no definite D call. The CDR3 extends over 16 amino acids. Trimming left V 0 bases short and J 0 bases short, with 9 bases between. Germline values: CDR1 MNHNS, CDR2 SASEGT. The CDR3 DNA reads TGTGCCAGCAGTGAAGCGCTAGGGTATAGCAATCAGCCCCAGCATTTT. This translates into CASSEALGYSNQPQHF.

The chain combines TRBV7-3 with TRBJ2-7; maybe TRBD2 (6 bases). The CDR3 runs to 16 residues. CDR1 is SGHTA and CDR2 is FQGTGA in the germline V gene. Between the trimmed V and J ends, which lost 0 bases and 2 bases, there was a span of 14 bases. CDR3: CASSLTGGGTAYEQYF. The CDR3 DNA reads as TGTGCCAGCAGCTTAACGGGTGGAGGGACGGCCTACGAGCAGTACTTC.

This chain connects TRBV9 to TRBJ1-1, with TRBD1 matching 9 bases. Germline V gene data show CDR1 as SGDLS and CDR2 as YYNGEE. CDR3 size: 15 residues. Trimming cost V 1 base and J 3 bases; bases outside gene matches: 4. The CDR3 protein is CASSVTGGRDTEAFF. The CDR3 DNA sequence: TGTGCCAGCAGCGTAACAGGGGGCAGGGACACTGAAGCTTTCTTT.

The count of this clone is one. The chain combines TRBV2 with TRBJ1-3; the match to TRBD1 covers 12 bases. The germline V gene has CDR1 SNHLY and CDR2 FYNNEI. V was pared by 10 bases and J by 9 bases, with 22 bases of the junction left unmatched. This CDR3 has 18 residues. The CDR3 here is CAIVNRDRGRSGLGTIYF. CDR3 DNA: TGTGCCATCGTTAACCGGGACAGGGGGCGATCCGGCCTCGGCACCATATATTTT.

This clone was counted a few times. The rearrangement links TRBV2 to TRBJ1-1; D uncertain. The CDR3 sequence is 14 residues long. Germline assignment: CDR1 SNHLY and CDR2 FYNNEI. V was trimmed by 4 bases and J by 1 base, leaving 10 bases between them. CDR3 region: CASSGLGRNTEAFF. The CDR3 DNA reads TGTGCCAGCAGTGGGTTAGGGCGGAACACTGAAGCTTTCTTT. The variable domain in full, completed from reference TRBV2 and TRBJ1-1, reads EPEVTQTPSHQVTQMGQEVILRCVPISNHLYFYWYRQILGQKVEFLVSFYNNEISEKSEIFDDQFSVERPDGSNFTLKIRSTKLEDSAMYFCASSGLGRNTEAFFGQGTRLTVV.

The chain recombines TRBV5-1 with TRBJ2-7; either TRBD1 or TRBD2 may fit D (5 bases each). In germline, CDR1 is SGHRS, CDR2 YFSETQ. This CDR3 has 15 residues. Trimming stripped 1 base from V and 4 bases from J, with 15 bases between. The CDR3 nucleotides are TGCGCCAGCAGCTTGAGCCCGGGACCGCTGTACGAGCAGTACTTC. This codes for CASSLSPGPLYEQYF.